This T cell receptor (beta chain) appears in the sequencing data of a study of T cell repertoires in cytomegalovirus infection. Study details: Recently identified HLA-C-restricted CMV epitopes were among the peptides used. CMV infection together with matching HLA type was indicated by public TCR beta signatures. Broader study findings: Dominating the ex vivo response were TCR beta clonotypes that were CMV-specific and HLA-C-restricted.

Via MiXCR, TCRdb re-called the reads, giving one row per CDR3 protein. The profile shows 550,000 to 850,000 distinct CDR3 sequences, approximately 33% of them singletons. The sample holds a few counts of this clonotype. The antigen is undetermined. Trimming took off 0 bases at V and 0 bases at J, with 12 bases between the two ends. CDR3 size: 16 residues. Germline assignment: CDR1 SEHNR and CDR2 FQNEAQ (reference sequence). This material consisted of cultured PBMCs, taken from culture after CMV antigen stimulation. The chain combines TRBV7-9 with TRBJ2-7; TRBD2 is a possible D gene (6 bases). This clonotype was sampled from a human donor in good health (CMV status not recorded). Some clones in this sample may be carry-over from other donors' samples. CDR3 bases: TGTGCCAGCAGCTTAGCGTGGCGCGGGGACTCCTACGAGCAGTACTTC. It specifies CASSLAWRGDSYEQYF. Full variable domain (outside the CDR3, taken from reference TRBV7-9 and TRBJ2-7): DTGVSQNPRHKITKRGQNVTFRCDPISEHNRLYWYRQTLGQGPEFLTYFQNEAQLEKSRLLSDRFSAERPKGSFSTLEIQRTEQGDSAMYLCASSLAWRGDSYEQYFGPGTRLTVT.